This TCR beta chain was documented in a study of response to subunit inactivated influenza vaccine (dated by TCRdb to the late 2010s). Concerning the study at large: Deep quantitative profiling of the T cell receptor repertoire was used in the study to follow responses to a trivalent subunit inactivated influenza vaccine.

Ten or more counts support this clonotype. Its target antigen remains unknown. Base qualities are not at hand, and no much larger clone is one base apart. Libraries came from RT-PCR. The instrument given in TCRdb is Illumina HiSeq 2500. TCRdb reanalyzed the raw reads on its own, using fastp at Q25 for trimming and MiXCR for clone calling, and kept in-frame beta chains. Each CDR3 protein gets just one entry, which takes the most common genes and DNA from the rows behind it. This sample comprises hundreds of thousands of distinct CDR3 sequences, 15% to 17% of them detected only once. The ten largest make up around 10% of the sample. CDR1 and CDR2, per the germline V gene, are KGHSH and LQKENI. The CDR3 runs 12 amino acids, cysteine and phenylalanine included. Kept here is only the CDR3 DNA, which spans 36 bases and is read in frame from base 1. The junction carries 9 bases between V and J, which are trimmed by 6 bases and 4 bases respectively.

Study-wide findings and limitations: It was suggested by the authors that each seasonal influenza vaccination may recruit only a limited number of new T cells.

This specimen was PBMCs from blood, taken less than 13 days after vaccination. Recombination joined TRBV18 with TRBJ2-5; 5 matching bases give a weak D call of TRBD1. The sequence came from a man in his fifties or sixties who received an inactivated influenza vaccine. Donor details come from another sample of the same person, matched by shared clones. Here is the DNA: TGTGCCAGCTCCCCAACAGGAGAGACCCAGTACTTC. Its translation is CASSPTGETQYF.